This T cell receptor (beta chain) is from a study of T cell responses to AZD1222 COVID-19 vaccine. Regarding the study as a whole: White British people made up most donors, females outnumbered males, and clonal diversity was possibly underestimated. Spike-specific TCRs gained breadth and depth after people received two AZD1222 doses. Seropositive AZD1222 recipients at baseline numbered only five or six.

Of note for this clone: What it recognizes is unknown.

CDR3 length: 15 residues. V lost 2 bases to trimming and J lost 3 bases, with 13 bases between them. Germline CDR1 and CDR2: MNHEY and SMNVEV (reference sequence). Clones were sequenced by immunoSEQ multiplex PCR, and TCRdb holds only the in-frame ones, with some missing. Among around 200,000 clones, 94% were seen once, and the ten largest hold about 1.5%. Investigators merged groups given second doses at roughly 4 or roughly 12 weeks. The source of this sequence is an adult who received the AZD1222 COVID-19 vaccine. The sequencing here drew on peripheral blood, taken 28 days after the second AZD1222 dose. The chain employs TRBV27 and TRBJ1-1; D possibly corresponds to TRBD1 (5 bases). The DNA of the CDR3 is TGTGCCAGCAGTTTAGGTTTTGGGGGGTACACTGAAGCTTTCTTT. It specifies CASSLGFGGYTEAFF.